This is a list of T cell receptor beta chains from one sample in a study of early T cells in non-severe SARS-CoV-2 infection. TCRdb reanalysed the 5' RACE reads using MiXCR and keeps one entry per CDR3 protein. Among 30,000 or so distinct CDR3 sequences listed, roughly 7% were seen once. The specimen sequenced was whole blood. These receptor sequences come from an adult who was a healthcare worker with PCR-confirmed SARS-CoV-2 infection or an uninfected control (not recorded which). The CDR3 runs from the conserved cysteine through the conserved F or W. D genes are given only for firm matches. Some rows have no size entry. The others give once, few or many, or a class for an expanded clone.

TRBV5-1,TRBJ2-1,.,many,TGCGCCAGCAGCGTTAATACAAACAATGAGCAGTTCTTC,CASSVNTNNEQFF
TRBV7-9,TRBJ2-5,.,many,TGTGCCAGCAGCTTAGGATACGGGATGGCAGAGACCCAGTACTTC,CASSLGYGMAETQYF
TRBV11-3,TRBJ2-7,TRBD1,many,TGTGCCAGCCGACAGGGCGCCTCCTACGAGCAGTACTTC,CASRQGASYEQYF
TRBV5-1,TRBJ2-3,.,many,TGCGCCAGCAGCTTGGAAGGGGACCATACGCAGTATTTT,CASSLEGDHTQYF
TRBV7-2,TRBJ2-2,.,many,TGTGCCAGCAGCCCCCGGACGAACACCGGGGAGCTGTTTTTT,CASSPRTNTGELFF
TRBV30,TRBJ1-1,.,.,TGTGCCTGGAGTGTCCAGGACACTGAAGCTTTCTTT,CAWSVQDTEAFF
TRBV19,TRBJ1-5,.,few,TGTGCCAGTAGTATATCGACTCATAGCAATCAGCCCCAGCATTTT,CASSISTHSNQPQHF
TRBV2,TRBJ1-1,.,few,TGTGCCAGCAGTTACGCAGGGCAGGCTTTCTTT,CASSYAGQAFF
TRBV4-2,TRBJ2-1,TRBD2,many,TGTGCCAGCAGCCAAGTTCCCGGGACTAGCGGGGACAATGAGCAGTTCTTC,CASSQVPGTSGDNEQFF
TRBV7-2,TRBJ1-1,.,few,TGTGCCAGCAGCCCAGGGTGGACTGAAGCTTTCTTT,CASSPGWTEAFF
TRBV2,TRBJ2-7,.,few,TGTGCCAGCAGTGAAGAGGCGCTGGGATTGGGAGAGCAGTACTTC,CASSEEALGLGEQYF
TRBV11-2,TRBJ2-1,TRBD1,.,TGTGCCAGCAGCCCCGTCACAGGGGGCAGCGGTGAGCAGTTCTTC,CASSPVTGGSGEQFF
TRBV2,TRBJ2-1,TRBD2,many,TGTGCCAGCAGTGCGACTAGCGGGAGACAGTTCTTC,CASSATSGRQFF
TRBV11-2,TRBJ2-5,.,many,TGTGCCAGCAGCTCCTACGAGGGCCGGGAAGAGACCCAGTACTTC,CASSSYEGREETQYF
TRBV28,TRBJ2-7,TRBD1,.,TGTGCCAGCAGTTTAAGGGGGCGCGAGCAGTACTTC,CASSLRGREQYF
TRBV29-1,TRBJ2-3,TRBD1,.,TGCAGCGTAGGAACCGGGACAGGGACTACAGATACGCAGTATTTT,CSVGTGTGTTDTQYF
TRBV20-1,TRBJ2-1,TRBD1,many,TGCAGTGCTAGTCGTGCGGACAGGGGCCACAATGAGCAGTTCTTC,CSASRADRGHNEQFF
TRBV12-5,TRBJ1-2,.,few,TGTGCTAGTCCGAGCGTTCGCGGGGGCTACACCTTC,CASPSVRGGYTF
TRBV3-2,TRBJ2-1,.,few,TGTGCCAGCAGCTCACTAGCGGGGGTCTCAAGCAATGAGCAGTTCTTC,CASSSLAGVSSNEQFF
TRBV7-9,TRBJ2-1,TRBD2,many,TGTGCCAGCAGCTTAATAGCGGGAGTCCACAATGAGCAGTTCTTC,CASSLIAGVHNEQFF
TRBV20-1,TRBJ2-5,.,few,TGCAGTGCCAAATCCGAGGGGGGCGGTGGGTCGGCGGTTCCCCAAGAGACCCAGTACTTC,CSAKSEGGGGSAVPQETQYF
TRBV5-5,TRBJ2-7,.,many,TGTGCCAGCAGCTGGGGACACCCAACCTACGAGCAGTACTTC,CASSWGHPTYEQYF
TRBV20-1,TRBJ2-1,.,.,TGCAGCGCTAGGCCCTGGAGATCCTACAATGAGCAGTTCTTC,CSARPWRSYNEQFF
TRBV7-3,TRBJ2-3,TRBD2,many,TGTGCCAGCAGCCCGGGCGGGAGTTTAGCAGATACGCAGTATTTT,CASSPGGSLADTQYF
TRBV7-9,TRBJ2-7,TRBD2,.,TGTGCCAGCAGCCGTACGACTAGCGGCTCCTACGAGCAGTACTTC,CASSRTTSGSYEQYF
TRBV6-2/TRBV6-3,TRBJ2-1,TRBD2,few,TGTGCCAGCAGCCTAGGGACTAGCGGGGCCAATGAGCAGTTCTTC,CASSLGTSGANEQFF
TRBV7-9,TRBJ1-1,.,many,TGTGCCAGCAGCCCAGCCGGGACACCGAGGGCTGAAGCTTTCTTT,CASSPAGTPRAEAFF
TRBV7-9,TRBJ2-2,TRBD2,many,TGTGCCAGCAGCCCTCGGGGAACTAGCGGGGGCACCGGGGAGCTGTTTTTT,CASSPRGTSGGTGELFF
TRBV9,TRBJ2-3,TRBD1,many,TGTGCCAGCGCGCGACAGGGCAGTAGGAGCACAGATACGCAGTATTTT,CASARQGSRSTDTQYF
TRBV18,TRBJ2-1,TRBD2,many,TGTGCCAGCTCACCAGAGGGTCGCGGGGGGCTTAATGAGCAGTTCTTC,CASSPEGRGGLNEQFF
TRBV29-1,TRBJ1-1,.,many,TGCAGCGTACCAGGTCGACTCCAAGCATGGAACACTGAAGCTTTCTTT,CSVPGRLQAWNTEAFF
TRBV4-1,TRBJ2-2,TRBD2,many,TGCGCCAGCAGCCAGAACCCTAGCGGGAGGGGGACCGGGGAGCTGTTTTTT,CASSQNPSGRGTGELFF
TRBV20-1,TRBJ2-7,.,many,TGCAGTGCTATGGGGACCCAGCCCTCCTACGAGCAGTACTTC,CSAMGTQPSYEQYF
TRBV7-8,TRBJ2-1,.,few,TGTGCCAGCAGCCCAGCTAGGAATGAGCAGTTCTTC,CASSPARNEQFF
TRBV15,TRBJ2-3,TRBD2,many,TGTGCCACCAGCAGAGGATTACTAGCGGGAGGGCGTAGCACAGATACGCAGTATTTT,CATSRGLLAGGRSTDTQYF
TRBV12-3/TRBV12-4,TRBJ1-3,.,many,TGTGCCAGCAGGGTGGCGAGCTCTGAAAACACCATATATTTT,CASRVASSENTIYF
TRBV29-1,TRBJ2-5,TRBD1,.,TGCAGCGTTGCGGGACAGCGGTACCAAGAGACCCAGTACTTC,CSVAGQRYQETQYF
TRBV5-1,TRBJ2-2,TRBD2,.,TGCGCCAGCAGCCTTGGGACTAGCGGGGACACCGGGGAGCTGTTTTTT,CASSLGTSGDTGELFF
TRBV30,TRBJ2-7,.,few,TGTGCCTGGAGTGGGAGCTGGACAGAGGGGCAGTACTTC,CAWSGSWTEGQYF
TRBV12-3/TRBV12-4,TRBJ2-3,.,many,TGTGCCAGCAGTTTGTCAGATACGCAGTATTTT,CASSLSDTQYF
TRBV7-9,TRBJ2-3,.,once,TGTGCCAGTAGCCCACCGGGTAGCACAGATACGCAGTATTTT,CASSPPGSTDTQYF
TRBV14,TRBJ1-2,TRBD1,many,TGTGCCAGCAGCCAAGGCAGGGGGACAGCCTATGGCTACACCTTC,CASSQGRGTAYGYTF
TRBV25-1,TRBJ2-1,.,.,TGTGCCAGCAGTCTCAGCAACAATGAGCAGTTCTTC,CASSLSNNEQFF
TRBV7-3,TRBJ2-5,TRBD2,.,TGTGCCAGCAGCTTAGTCCCGGGAGGGGAGACCCAGTACTTC,CASSLVPGGETQYF
TRBV20-1,TRBJ2-7,.,many,TGCAGTGTCATACTGGGGGTTTCCTACGAGCAGTACTTC,CSVILGVSYEQYF
TRBV3-2,TRBJ1-5,.,many,TGTGCCAGCAGCCAAGATCTGAATCCGCCCCAGCATTTT,CASSQDLNPPQHF
TRBV6-5,TRBJ2-7,.,few,TGTGCCAGCAGGGACACAGGGAAAGAGCAGTACTTC,CASRDTGKEQYF
TRBV19,TRBJ2-2,.,few,TGTGCCAGTAGTACCGCCGCACAGGGGGGGTTCACCGGGGAGCTGTTTTTT,CASSTAAQGGFTGELFF
TRBV6-1,TRBJ2-4,.,many,TGTGCCAGCAGTGAAGTATTAGGCGGCGCGACCTTAGCCAAAAACATTCAGTACTTC,CASSEVLGGATLAKNIQYF
TRBV7-9,TRBJ2-5,.,few,TGTGCCAGCAGCTTAGCGCTTACAGAAGAGACCCAGTACTTC,CASSLALTEETQYF
TRBV28,TRBJ2-3,TRBD2,many,TGTGCCAGCGGTTTCTGGCTAGCGGGAGTTGAGGCAGATACGCAGTATTTT,CASGFWLAGVEADTQYF
TRBV9,TRBJ2-7,.,many,TGTGCCAGCAGCGTAGCCAGCCGTTCCTACGAGCAGTACTTC,CASSVASRSYEQYF
TRBV19,TRBJ1-4,.,medium-sized,TGTGCCAGTAGAGAGGGACGAGGGAATGAAAAACTGTTTTTT,CASREGRGNEKLFF
TRBV7-3,TRBJ2-1,TRBD1,many,TGTGCCAGCAGCGACACCGGGACAGCCACGAATGAGCAGTTCTTC,CASSDTGTATNEQFF
TRBV14,TRBJ2-1,.,once,TGTGCCAGCAGCCAATCGGCATTAGATGAGCAGTTCTTC,CASSQSALDEQFF
TRBV12-3/TRBV12-4,TRBJ1-5,TRBD1,.,TGTGCCAGCAGTTTAGGGACAGGGAACAATCAGCCCCAGCATTTT,CASSLGTGNNQPQHF
TRBV11-2,TRBJ2-3,TRBD1,many,TGTGCCAGCCGAACTCTTAAACAGGGGGCGAAAGATACGCAGTATTTT,CASRTLKQGAKDTQYF
TRBV6-2/TRBV6-3,TRBJ2-5,.,few,TGTGCCAGCAGTTCCTCGGGGTTTCCAGAGACCCAGTACTTC,CASSSSGFPETQYF